Included here is one T cell receptor beta chain sequence, with context. Germline V lookup: CDR1 SGHVS, CDR2 FQNEAQ. There are 14 residues in the CDR3. Trimming removed 5 bases from V and 3 bases from J, with 11 bases in between. Libraries were prepared by immunoSEQ multiplex PCR; TCRdb keeps only in-frame clonotypes and omits some of them. The sample records 68,000 or so clones, 70% to 90% being singletons. The sample originates from a study of cytomegalovirus exposure and HLA in healthy donors. The source material was PBMCs. V and J are TRBV7-8 and TRBJ2-1, with D unclear. The TCR sequence derives from a woman aged 18-29 years in good health and CMV-seronegative. The CDR3 region is CASSAVAVYNEQFF. The CDR3 DNA reads TGTGCCAGCAGCGCAGTGGCGGTCTACAATGAGCAGTTCTTC.